The 25 T cell receptor beta chains reported below all come from one sample, sequenced in a study of long-term antiretroviral therapy in people with HIV. This was the immunoSEQ v3.0 assay at survey level. The method was immunoSEQ multiplex PCR; TCRdb's version includes in-frame clones alone and lacks a portion of them. The table shows 25,000 to 30,000 clones, with 95% occurring only once. The sample in question was unsorted PBMCs, obtained 5.3 years after starting antiretroviral therapy. The source is a man aged 30-40 years with HIV.

This clone came up once. V gene TRBV5-6 combines with J gene TRBJ1-2; no reliable D call. The V end was cut by 4 bases, the J end by 8 bases, with 15 bases between. CDR3 length: 13 amino acids. The germline V gene encodes CDR1 SGHDT and CDR2 YYEEEE. The CDR3 loop reads CASSTLVRAGYTF. CDR3 sequence (DNA): TGTGCCAGCAGCACCTTGGTGCGGGCGGGCTACACCTTC.

The chain employs TRBV19 and TRBJ1-6; D not certain. This CDR3 comprises 15 residues. Trimming cost V 3 bases and J 9 bases, with 15 bases left between them. The germline V gene encodes CDR1 LNHDA and CDR2 SQIVND (reference sequence). CDR3 sequence (DNA): TGTGCCAGTAGTATCCCCGCCATCATAGGTTCACCCCTCCACTTT. Translating it yields CASSIPAIIGSPLHF.

This chain connects TRBV11-2 to TRBJ2-1; perhaps TRBD1 as D (6 bases). Germline CDR1 SGHAT, CDR2 FQNNGV. The V end lost 1 base, the J end lost 5 bases, and 18 bases lay between the germline ends. The CDR3 has 17 residues. CDR3 amino acids: CASSLVGPGAGDNEQFF. CDR3 sequence (DNA): TGTGCCAGCAGCTTAGTAGGGCCAGGGGCCGGTGACAATGAGCAGTTCTTC.

This chain joins TRBV2 and TRBJ1-3; 10 nucleotides align to TRBD1. The CDR3 is 15 amino acids. From germline, CDR1 is SNHLY and CDR2 FYNNEI. Trimming took 6 bases from V and 4 from J; bases not matched to a gene: 6. The CDR3 spells CASRAPTGGGNTIYF. CDR3 in DNA: TGTGCCAGCAGGGCGCCGACAGGGGGCGGAAACACCATATATTTT.

The rearrangement links TRBV18 to TRBJ2-7, with 7 bases lining up with TRBD1. This CDR3 is built from 16 residues. The V segment lost 3 bases and the J segment 1 base; nucleotides outside the gene matches: 9. CDR1 is KGHSH, CDR2 LQKENI, per germline. The CDR3 is CASSPPDRATSYEQYF. CDR3 DNA sequence: TGTGCCAGCTCACCGCCTGACAGGGCGACTTCCTACGAGCAGTACTTC.

The chain joins TRBV4-3 to TRBJ1-3; D is unclear. V was cut by 0 bases and J by 0 bases, with 9 bases left in between. Germline V lookup: CDR1 LGHNA, CDR2 YSLEER. The CDR3 covers 16 residues. This CDR3 is CASSQEYRGSGNTIYF. In nucleotides, the CDR3 is TGCGCCAGCAGCCAAGAATATCGTGGCTCTGGAAACACCATATATTTT.

The chain has TRBV25-1 and TRBJ2-1; the D gene is possibly TRBD2 (6 bases). In germline, CDR1 is MGHDK, CDR2 SYGVNS. The CDR3 consists of 12 residues. V was cut by 6 bases and J by 9 bases, with 12 bases left in between. DNA for the CDR3: TGTGCCAGCAGCCCCGGGGGTAGTGAGCAGTTCTTC. This codes for CASSPGGSEQFF.

This rearrangement joins TRBV7-9 to TRBJ2-7, with a weak D call TRBD1 (6 bases). This CDR3 comprises 13 residues. V lost 1 base and J lost 4, with 8 bases in between. Looked up from germline, CDR1 is SEHNR and CDR2 is FQNEAQ (reference sequence). The CDR3 bases are TGTGCCAGCAGCTTAGGGGACAATTACGAGCAGTACTTC. It translates to CASSLGDNYEQYF.

The chain has TRBV4-1 and TRBJ1-2; D call uncertain. Germline lookup yields CDR1 MGHRA and CDR2 YSYEKL. V lost 0 bases, J lost 5 bases, and 13 bases lay in between. The CDR3 sequence is 15 residues long. CDR3 residues: CASSQDQEQIYGYTF. CDR3 DNA: TGCGCCAGCAGCCAAGATCAAGAACAGATATATGGCTACACCTTC.

V gene TRBV27 combines with J gene TRBJ2-1, with a weak D call TRBD1 (5 bases). The CDR3 is 19 amino acids. Deletions cut 4 bases from V and 5 bases from J, with 27 bases between. The germline CDR1 and CDR2 sequences are MNHEY and SMNVEV (reference sequence). CDR3 residues: CASSWGLSRVKRPNNEQFF. In nucleotides, the CDR3 is TGTGCCAGCAGTTGGGGCCTTTCCAGAGTGAAGCGACCTAACAATGAGCAGTTCTTC.

The chain recombines TRBV15 with TRBJ2-7, with D perhaps assigned TRBD1 or TRBD2 (5 bases each). V was trimmed by 0 bases and J by 4 bases, leaving 16 bases between them. The length of the CDR3 is 16 residues. In germline, CDR1 is LNHNV, CDR2 YYDKDF (reference sequence). For the CDR3, the DNA is TGTGCCACCAGCAGAGAGGGCGACGGGGCTGGATACGAGCAGTACTTC. Its protein product is CATSREGDGAGYEQYF.

The chain employs TRBV7-2 and TRBJ2-7; perhaps TRBD2 as D (6 bases). V lost 3 bases, J lost 2 bases, and 8 bases lay in between. Germline assignment: CDR1 SGHTA and CDR2 FQGNSA. This CDR3 spans 13 amino acids. In DNA, the CDR3 is TGTGCCAGCAGCTTTCGGAGGGCCTACGAGCAGTACTTC. It yields the protein CASSFRRAYEQYF.

This chain connects TRBV7-9 to TRBJ2-7; no reliable D call. Germline V lookup: CDR1 SEHNR, CDR2 FQNEAQ (reference sequence). V shed 4 bases and J shed 6 bases, with 16 bases lying between them. The CDR3 is 14 amino acids. The CDR3 nucleotides read TGTGCCAGCAGCTCATTCCCTTATAGGAGCGAGCAGTACTTC. It is translated as CASSSFPYRSEQYF. The variable domain in full, completed from reference TRBV7-9 and TRBJ2-7, reads DTGVSQNPRHKITKRGQNVTFRCDPISEHNRLYWYRQTLGQGPEFLTYFQNEAQLEKSRLLSDRFSAERPKGSFSTLEIQRTEQGDSAMYLCASSSFPYRSEQYFGPGTRLTVT.

The chain is built from TRBV2 and TRBJ2-1; D not certain. Deletions cut 4 bases from V and 6 bases from J, with 13 bases between. Germline CDR1 SNHLY, CDR2 FYNNEI. This CDR3 spans 14 amino acids. As DNA, the CDR3 is TGTGCCAGCAGTGGGCTACCCCTAAGCAATGAGCAGTTCTTC. This encodes CASSGLPLSNEQFF.

The chain employs TRBV14 and TRBJ2-2; D is undetermined. Germline loops: CDR1 SGHDN, CDR2 FVKESK. The V and J ends lost 4 bases and 7 bases respectively, with 10 bases between them. This CDR3 has 13 amino acids. The CDR3: CASSPRTHGELFF. In DNA form, the CDR3 reads TGTGCCAGCAGCCCCAGGACCCACGGGGAGCTGTTTTTT.

This rearrangement joins TRBV6-6 to TRBJ2-5; 8 nucleotides line up with TRBD2. V trimming: 6 bases; J trimming: 3 bases; junction bases outside the gene matches: 3. From germline, CDR1 is MNHNY and CDR2 SVGAGI (reference sequence). There are 13 residues in the CDR3. This CDR3 reads CASRIAGKETQYF. The CDR3 DNA reads as TGTGCCAGCAGAATAGCGGGGAAAGAGACCCAGTACTTC.

The chain uses TRBV6-1 and TRBJ1-2; a possible D gene is TRBD1 (6 bases). V was shortened by 7 bases and J by 2 bases, with 17 bases between the two germline ends. CDR3 length equals 15 residues. Germline lookup yields CDR1 MNHNS and CDR2 SASEGT. The CDR3 sequence: CASKVGGAGNYGYTF. The CDR3 DNA reads TGTGCCAGCAAAGTGGGGGGGGCAGGCAACTATGGCTACACCTTC.

The rearrangement uses TRBV19 and TRBJ1-2; 9 nucleotides line up with TRBD1. V gave up 7 bases and J gave up 2 bases; unmatched junction bases: 11. The CDR3 is made up of 16 amino acids. Looked up from germline, CDR1 is LNHDA and CDR2 is SQIVND (reference sequence). The CDR3 spells CASTTFHRGQNYGYTF. The CDR3 region has the DNA TGTGCCAGTACCACCTTCCACAGGGGGCAGAACTATGGCTACACCTTC. Drawing the rest from reference TRBV19 and TRBJ1-2, the complete variable domain is DGGITQSPKYLFRKEGQNVTLSCEQNLNHDAMYWYRQDPGQGLRLIYYSQIVNDFQKGDIAEGYSVSREKKESFPLTVTSAQKNPTAFYLCASTTFHRGQNYGYTFGSGTRLTVV.

This chain links TRBV11-2 with TRBJ2-1; the D is unclear. Trimming shortened V by 4 bases and J by 6 bases, and 7 bases separated the two germline ends. The length of the CDR3 is 12 residues. Looked up from germline, CDR1 is SGHAT and CDR2 is FQNNGV. CDR3 loop: CASSSIPNEQFF. In nucleotides, the CDR3 is TGTGCCAGCAGCTCGATCCCCAATGAGCAGTTCTTC.

The chain has TRBV15 and TRBJ2-7; D not resolved. The germline CDR1 and CDR2 sequences are LNHNV and YYDKDF (reference sequence). The V gene lost 1 base and the J gene lost 3 bases, with 1 base spanning the gap. There are 11 residues in the CDR3. In nucleotides, the CDR3 is TGTGCCACCAGCAGAGGCTACGAGCAGTACTTC. It yields the protein CATSRGYEQYF. Complete variable domain (other parts from reference TRBV15 and TRBJ2-7): DAMVIQNPRYQVTQFGKPVTLSCSQTLNHNVMYWYQQKSSQAPKLLFHYYDKDFNNEADTPDNFQSRRPNTSFCFLDIRSPGLGDTAMYLCATSRGYEQYFGPGTRLTVT.

By share, this clone ranks as medium-sized. The J gene is TRBJ1-2, the V gene TRBV11-2; 8 nucleotides line up with TRBD1. The CDR3 length is 14 residues. Losses at the gene ends were 5 bases for V and 8 bases for J; bases not matched to a gene: 10. Germline V gene sequence: CDR1 SGHAT, CDR2 FQNNGV. The CDR3 region has the DNA TGTGCCAGCAGCCAGGGGCAGGGGGCGGGGGGCTACACCTTC. The encoded protein is CASSQGQGAGGYTF.

This clone was observed once. The chain uses TRBV19 and TRBJ1-1; TRBD1 matches at 11 bases. Germline V gene data show CDR1 as LNHDA and CDR2 as SQIVND (reference sequence). This CDR3 spans 16 amino acids. Germline trimming cut 5 bases from V and 5 bases from J; bases unmatched to any gene: 10. The CDR3 protein is CASSPGPGQGVTEAFF. In DNA form, the CDR3 reads TGTGCCAGTAGTCCAGGGCCGGGACAGGGGGTTACTGAAGCTTTCTTT.

V gene TRBV7-3 combines with J gene TRBJ1-1, with a possible D match to TRBD1 (5 bases). CDR1 is SGHTA, CDR2 FQGTGA, per germline. Deletions cut 6 bases from V and 2 bases from J, with 10 bases between. CDR3 length: 13 residues. CDR3 amino acids: CASRQQVNTEAFF. Written as DNA, the CDR3 is TGTGCCAGCAGACAACAGGTCAACACTGAAGCTTTCTTT.

This rearrangement joins TRBV28 to TRBJ2-7; either TRBD1 or TRBD2 may supply D (5 bases each). V was clipped by 9 bases and J by 2 bases, with 17 bases between them. CDR1 and CDR2 from the germline V gene are MDHEN and SYDVKM. The CDR3 spans 14 residues. DNA for the CDR3: TGTGCCAGTATGGGCCGGGACGGGACCTACGAGCAGTACTTC. Protein sequence: CASMGRDGTYEQYF.

The DNA for the CDR3 is TGTGCCAGGTCTGGACAGGGGGCGTCCGGGATCTCCTACAATGAGCAGTTCTTC. Encoded protein: CARSGQGASGISYNEQFF. The V call is TRBV2, the J call TRBJ2-1; 11 positions agree with TRBD1. CDR1 and CDR2 (germline): SNHLY, FYNNEI. Trimming took 9 bases from V and 0 from J; bases not matched to a gene: 13. CDR3 length equals 18 residues. Full variable domain (remainder filled in from reference TRBV2 and TRBJ2-1): EPEVTQTPSHQVTQMGQEVILRCVPISNHLYFYWYRQILGQKVEFLVSFYNNEISEKSEIFDDQFSVERPDGSNFTLKIRSTKLEDSAMYFCARSGQGASGISYNEQFFGPGTRLTVL.